What follows are 32 T cell receptor beta chains derived from one specimen sequenced in a study of response to subunit inactivated influenza vaccine. TCRdb itself ran the RT-PCR reads through MiXCR, one entry per CDR3 protein. The sample lists hundreds of thousands of distinct CDR3 sequences, about 15% occurring once. This specimen was PBMCs from blood, taken less than 15 days before vaccination. These receptors came from a man over 45 who received an inactivated influenza vaccine.

As DNA, the CDR3 is TGTGCCAGCAGTGCGGGGCGAGTGACTAATGAAAAACTGTTTTTT. Encoded protein: CASSAGRVTNEKLFF. V usage is TRBV25-1 and J usage is TRBJ1-4; D possibly corresponds to TRBD1 (5 bases). Germline assignment: CDR1 MGHDK and CDR2 SYGVNS. The V and J ends lost 4 bases and 2 bases respectively, with 11 bases between them. CDR3 length: 15 amino acids.

This clonotype was seen at least ten times. This sequence joins TRBV12-3 or TRBV12-4 and TRBJ1-2; tentative D call: TRBD1 (6 bases). V gave up 5 bases and J gave up 4 bases, with 14 bases separating them. The CDR3 sequence is 14 residues long. The CDR3, as DNA: TGTGCCAGCAGTCCCCTGGACAGAGCCTATGGCTACACCTTC. It specifies CASSPLDRAYGYTF.

Ten or more counts support this clonotype. The V call is TRBV6-2 or TRBV6-3, the J call TRBJ2-2; 7 bases agree with TRBD2. The CDR3 runs 14 residues. CDR1 is MNHEY and CDR2 is SVGEGT in the germline V gene. V shed 6 bases, J shed 6 bases, and the junction held 7 bases outside the gene matches. Here the CDR3 DNA reads TGTGCCAGCAGGAGAGGCGGGAGCTCCGGGGAGCTGTTTTTT. Its protein product is CASRRGGSSGELFF.

This rearrangement joins TRBV5-5 to TRBJ1-5; D uncertain. Trimming left V 4 bases short and J 3 bases short, with 14 bases between. The CDR3 runs to 15 residues. The germline gives CDR1 SGHKS, CDR2 YYEKEE (reference sequence). CDR3 DNA sequence: TGTGCCAGCAGCCCCCACGGTAGGGACAATCAGCCCCAGCATTTT. Encoded protein: CASSPHGRDNQPQHF.

This chain links TRBV4-2 with TRBJ2-2; D is possibly TRBD2 (7 bases). CDR1 and CDR2 (germline): LGHNA, YNFKEQ. The CDR3 length is 16 residues. Trimming took off 1 base at V and 6 bases at J, with 15 bases between the two ends. The CDR3 reads CASSQARGADPGELFF. The CDR3 DNA sequence: TGTGCCAGCAGCCAAGCTCGGGGGGCGGACCCCGGGGAGCTGTTTTTT.

This chain uses TRBV20-1 with TRBJ2-1; 7 bases match TRBD1. From germline, CDR1 is DFQATT and CDR2 SNEGSKA (reference sequence). With 3 bases clipped from V and 6 bases from J, the junction kept 11 bases outside the gene matches. The length of the CDR3 is 15 residues. The CDR3 sequence is CSARRPTGMVNEQFF. In DNA, the CDR3 is TGCAGTGCTAGGAGGCCGACAGGGATGGTCAATGAGCAGTTCTTC.

This clonotype has just a few counts. The CDR3: CSARRGGDEQFF. The DNA for the CDR3 is TGCAGTGCTAGGAGGGGAGGCGATGAGCAGTTCTTC. The V and J genes are TRBV20-1 and TRBJ2-1; tentative D call: TRBD2 (6 bases). The CDR3 length is 12 residues. V gave up 3 bases and J gave up 8 bases, with 11 bases separating them. Per germline, CDR1 DFQATT and CDR2 SNEGSKA (reference sequence).

The chain employs TRBV4-1 and TRBJ2-4; D possibly corresponds to TRBD1 (6 bases). CDR3 length: 15 amino acids. Trimming removed 3 bases from V and 4 bases from J, with 13 bases in between. The germline V gene encodes CDR1 MGHRA and CDR2 YSYEKL. In nucleotides, the CDR3 is TGCGCCAGCAGCCAGAAGCCGGGACAAAAAAACATTCAGTACTTC. This encodes CASSQKPGQKNIQYF.

This clonotype was detected many times. The gene calls are TRBV20-1 and TRBJ2-2; 9 positions match TRBD1. Germline trimming cut 7 bases from V and 5 bases from J; bases unmatched to any gene: 2. Germline CDR1 and CDR2: DFQATT and SNEGSKA (reference sequence). This CDR3 comprises 12 residues. Here the CDR3 reads CSVGQGTGELFF. Written as DNA, the CDR3 is TGCAGTGTGGGACAGGGAACCGGGGAGCTGTTTTTT.

A few counts support this clonotype. The chain combines TRBV29-1 with TRBJ2-2, with 10 bases aligning to TRBD1. This CDR3 spans 13 amino acids. After removal of 5 bases from V and 4 bases from J, the junction contained 1 base not matched to a gene. CDR1 is SQVTM, CDR2 ANQGSEA, per germline. The CDR3 bases are TGCAGCGTTCGGACAGGGGGCACCGGGGAGCTGTTTTTT. Protein: CSVRTGGTGELFF.

In DNA, the CDR3 is TGCGCCAGCAGCCATCCGACAGGAGGGGCCTACAATGAGCAGTTCTTC. The encoded protein is CASSHPTGGAYNEQFF. V gene TRBV4-1 combines with J gene TRBJ2-1, with D perhaps assigned TRBD1 or TRBD2 (6 bases each). The CDR3 spans 16 residues. V was clipped by 3 bases and J by 2 bases, with 14 bases between them. Per the germline V gene, CDR1 is MGHRA and CDR2 is YSYEKL.

This clonotype appeared a few times. J is TRBJ2-7 and V is TRBV11-1, with TRBD1 identical over 10 bases. This CDR3 is built from 19 residues. The V gene end was trimmed by 4 bases and the J gene end by 2 bases; junction bases not matched to a gene: 17. Germline V gives CDR1 SGHAT, CDR2 FQDESV (reference sequence). The CDR3 nucleotides read TGTGCCAGCAGCTCGCCCCTTCCGGCCGGGACAGGGGTCACCTACGAGCAGTACTTC. Its protein product is CASSSPLPAGTGVTYEQYF. Full variable domain (remainder filled in from reference TRBV11-1 and TRBJ2-7): EAEVAQSPRYKITEKSQAVAFWCDPISGHATLYWYRQILGQGPELLVQFQDESVVDDSQLPKDRFSAERLKGVDSTLKIQPAELGDSAMYLCASSSPLPAGTGVTYEQYFGPGTRLTVT.

This clonotype was found a few times. The CDR3 region is CASSFGSGGRETQYF. DNA for the CDR3: TGCGCCAGCAGCTTCGGTAGCGGGGGGAGGGAGACCCAGTACTTC. This chain links TRBV5-1 with TRBJ2-5, with 10 bases fitting TRBD2. The length of the CDR3 is 15 residues. V lost 2 bases to trimming and J lost 5 bases; unmatched junction nucleotides: 6. CDR1 and CDR2 from the germline V gene are SGHRS and YFSETQ. Full variable domain (remainder filled in from reference TRBV5-1 and TRBJ2-5): KAGVTQTPRYLIKTRGQQVTLSCSPISGHRSVSWYQQTPGQGLQFLFEYFSETQRNKGNFPGRFSGRQFSNSRSEMNVSTLELGDSALYLCASSFGSGGRETQYFGPGTRLLVL.

CDR3 coding DNA: TGCAGCGTTTCAATGGGCCCTAATAATTCACCCCTCCACTTT. This encodes CSVSMGPNNSPLHF. This chain connects TRBV29-1 to TRBJ1-6; D is uncertain. This CDR3 comprises 14 residues. The germline gives CDR1 SQVTM, CDR2 ANQGSEA. Trimming pared 5 bases from V and 5 bases from J, leaving 13 bases between.

The CDR3 is CASSSGQAGDEQYF. CDR3 nucleotide sequence: TGCGCCAGCAGCTCGGGACAGGCCGGCGACGAGCAGTACTTC. The chain is built from TRBV5-1 and TRBJ2-7; 8 bases align to TRBD1. Germline V gives CDR1 SGHRS, CDR2 YFSETQ. Unmatched junction bases numbered 7, after V lost 3 bases and J lost 5 bases. CDR3 length: 14 amino acids.

The chain carries TRBV6-2 or TRBV6-3 and TRBJ1-5, with a weak D call TRBD1 (6 bases). The CDR3 is 16 residues long. Trimming removed 3 bases at V and 1 base at J, with 13 bases between. Germline V CDR1 and CDR2: MNHEY, SVGEGT. CDR3 coding DNA: TGTGCCAGCAGTTATATTACAGGGACGAGCAATCAGCCCCAGCATTTT. Protein: CASSYITGTSNQPQHF.

This clonotype has a handful of counts. The chain recombines TRBV5-1 with TRBJ1-5; TRBD1 matches 11 bases. Losses at the gene ends were 4 bases for V and 6 bases for J; bases not matched to a gene: 6. The CDR3 consists of 15 residues. Germline V CDR1 and CDR2: SGHRS, YFSETQ. The CDR3 coding sequence is TGCGCCAGCAGCCCGGGGACAGGGGGATCTCAGCCCCAGCATTTT. Encoded protein: CASSPGTGGSQPQHF.

This clonotype was counted a few times. The chain carries TRBV7-9 and TRBJ2-3, with D unresolved. Trimming took 4 bases from V and 1 from J, leaving 6 bases between them. The CDR3 totals 13 residues. Germline CDR1 and CDR2: SEHNR and FQNEAQ (reference sequence). The CDR3 coding sequence is TGTGCCAGCAGCTCTTCGGGCACAGATACGCAGTATTTT. This encodes CASSSSGTDTQYF.

This clonotype was detected only a few times. The chain couples TRBV20-1 to TRBJ1-5, with D maybe TRBD1 (5 bases). The CDR3 consists of 15 residues. Per germline, CDR1 DFQATT and CDR2 SNEGSKA (reference sequence). V lost 0 bases to trimming and J lost 3 bases, with 12 bases between them. CDR3 DNA sequence: TGCAGTGCTAGAGAAGGGACCGTACCCAATCAGCCCCAGCATTTT. Translated, it gives CSAREGTVPNQPQHF.

The chain has TRBV3-1 and TRBJ2-1; the D gene is possibly TRBD1 (5 bases). Trimming stripped 1 base from V and 6 bases from J, with 10 bases between. Germline lookup yields CDR1 LGHDT and CDR2 YNNKEL (reference sequence). This CDR3 has 14 residues. CDR3 DNA sequence: TGTGCCAGCAGCCAAGCCCGGACACTCAATGAGCAGTTCTTC. Protein product: CASSQARTLNEQFF.

The gene calls are TRBV30 and TRBJ2-1; TRBD2 agrees at 9 bases. The CDR3 is 14 amino acids. J was trimmed by 4 bases and V by 5 bases; bases with no gene match: 6. Germline V gives CDR1 GTSNPN, CDR2 SVGIG (reference sequence). The chain's CDR3 is CAWARLAGYNEQFF. DNA of the CDR3: TGTGCCTGGGCTAGGCTAGCGGGGTACAATGAGCAGTTCTTC. Looking up the rest from reference TRBV30 and TRBJ2-1 gives the full variable domain: SQTIHQWPATLVQPVGSPLSLECTVEGTSNPNLYWYRQAAGRGLQLLFYSVGIGQISSEVPQNLSASRPQDRQFILSSKKLLLSDSGFYLCAWARLAGYNEQFFGPGTRLTVL.

This clonotype was counted a few times. The chain employs TRBV5-1 and TRBJ1-1; tentatively, D is TRBD1 (6 bases). The germline V and J ends were trimmed by 4 bases and 0 bases, with 13 bases remaining between them. The CDR3 runs 15 residues. CDR1 is SGHRS, CDR2 YFSETQ, per germline. CDR3 loop: CASSVDSIMNTEAFF. The CDR3 coding sequence is TGCGCCAGCAGCGTGGACAGTATTATGAACACTGAAGCTTTCTTT.

This clonotype was detected ten times or more. The chain is built from TRBV4-1 and TRBJ2-5, with D perhaps matching TRBD1 (5 bases). Germline V gene lookup returns CDR1 MGHRA and CDR2 YSYEKL. Trimming took 0 bases from V and 6 from J, leaving 14 bases between them. The CDR3 sequence is 15 residues long. The CDR3 sequence: CASSQDFREAQTQYF. CDR3 DNA sequence: TGCGCCAGCAGCCAAGACTTCAGGGAAGCACAGACCCAGTACTTC.

The chain couples TRBV7-6 to TRBJ2-5; D is ambiguous. CDR3 size: 14 residues. Germline CDR1 and CDR2: SGHVS and FNYEAQ. V gave up 1 base and J gave up 2 bases, with 8 bases separating them. For the CDR3, the DNA is TGTGCCAGCAGCTTAGTTTCACAGCAAGAGACCCAGTACTTC. Translating gives CASSLVSQQETQYF.

This clonotype appeared a few times. The V gene is TRBV6-2 or TRBV6-3, the J gene TRBJ1-3; D call uncertain. Trimming shortened V by 2 bases and J by 0 bases, and 11 bases separated the two germline ends. The CDR3 extends over 16 amino acids. CDR1 and CDR2 (germline): MNHEY, SVGEGT. Here the CDR3 DNA reads TGTGCCAGCAGTTACCAACAGCCACGCTCTGGAAACACCATATATTTT. Translating gives CASSYQQPRSGNTIYF.

This clonotype occurred many times. The chain employs TRBV10-3 and TRBJ2-5; D remains unclear. V was shortened by 10 bases and J by 4 bases, with 10 bases between the two germline ends. Per the germline V gene, CDR1 is ENHRY and CDR2 is SYGVKD. The CDR3 covers 11 residues. Written as DNA, the CDR3 is TGTGCCACCCGTACCGGAGAGACCCAGTACTTC. It encodes CATRTGETQYF.

This chain links TRBV15 with TRBJ1-1, with D tentatively TRBD1 (6 bases). Trimming took 1 base from V and 2 from J, leaving 14 bases between them. CDR1 is LNHNV and CDR2 is YYDKDF in the germline V gene (reference sequence). The CDR3 has 16 amino acids. The CDR3 region is CATSRGSRGSNTEAFF. The DNA for the CDR3 is TGTGCCACCAGCAGAGGCTCCAGGGGAAGTAACACTGAAGCTTTCTTT.

The chain joins TRBV4-3 to TRBJ2-2, with TRBD1 matching over 7 bases. With 2 bases clipped from V and 0 bases from J, the junction kept 9 bases outside the gene matches. Per the germline V gene, CDR1 is LGHNA and CDR2 is YSLEER. The length of the CDR3 is 18 residues. CDR3 in amino acids: CASSQRRQGGANTGELFF. CDR3 coding DNA: TGCGCCAGCAGCCAACGGAGACAGGGTGGGGCGAACACCGGGGAGCTGTTTTTT.

The chain joins TRBV7-2 to TRBJ2-5; 8 bases are shared with TRBD2. There are 15 residues in the CDR3. With 1 base clipped from V and 4 bases from J, the junction kept 5 bases outside the gene matches. Germline lookup yields CDR1 SGHTA and CDR2 FQGNSA. As DNA, the CDR3 is TGTGCCAGCAGCTTAGTCGGGGGGGCCCCAGAGACCCAGTACTTC. It is translated as CASSLVGGAPETQYF.

This clonotype was recorded at least ten times. This chain uses TRBV5-1 with TRBJ2-7; TRBD2 aligns across 7 bases. CDR1 and CDR2 from the germline V gene are SGHRS and YFSETQ. CDR3 length: 12 amino acids. Unmatched junction bases numbered 1, after V lost 5 bases and J lost 2 bases. CDR3: CASRGGTYEQYF. The DNA of the CDR3 is TGCGCCAGCAGGGGGGGGACCTACGAGCAGTACTTC.

At least ten counts were recorded for this clonotype. The rearrangement links TRBV12-3 or TRBV12-4 to TRBJ2-3; 8 bases agree with TRBD2. The CDR3 contains 14 residues. The V segment lost 3 bases and the J segment 6 bases; nucleotides outside the gene matches: 5. CDR3 coding DNA: TGTGCCAGCAGTTTCAGCGGGGGTAGGGATACGCAGTATTTT. Translating gives CASSFSGGRDTQYF.

The chain carries TRBV6-5 and TRBJ1-2; D gene ambiguous. Germline CDR1 MNHEY, CDR2 SVGAGI. Trimming removed 2 bases from V and 8 bases from J, with 18 bases in between. The CDR3 consists of 15 residues. The CDR3: CASSYVGSGVLGYTF. DNA for the CDR3: TGTGCCAGCAGTTACGTTGGGTCCGGGGTGTTGGGCTACACCTTC.